This TCR beta chain was found in a study of beta chain features in type 1 diabetes (dated by TCRdb to the late 2010s). Describing the broader study: Mean age, gender distribution, total cell number and subset yield did not differ between patients and healthy donors. Across all samples, roughly 110,000,000 sorted cells were examined, and cell number per subset correlated strongly with RNA yield. The study compared the TCRB repertoires of sorted circulating CD4+ T cell subsets in recently diagnosed type 1 diabetes patients with those in matched healthy donors. Whereas all 30 or so donors provided naive and central memory subsets, regulatory and stem cell-like memory subsets were isolated from just 8 patients and roughly eight healthy donors.

For this chain, trimming is 7 bases at the V end and 4 bases at the J end, and the number of junction bases without a gene match is 10. Including the terminal cysteine and phenylalanine, the CDR3 comprises 14 residues. Here the CDR3 DNA is all that survives: 42 bases in frame from base 1. As encoded in the germline V gene (reference sequence), CDR1 is GTSNPN while CDR2 is SVGIG. Results and caveats for the whole study, not just this receptor: Naive, central memory and regulatory TCRB repertoires appeared more similar among patients than among healthy donors. In all four CD4+ subsets, TCRB CDR3 length was moderately but significantly shorter in type 1 diabetes patients. Shorter templates might have been favored by PCR, but patient and control samples were amplified and corrected together, so both groups would have been affected equally by any skew. Patients with type 1 diabetes made fewer insertions and deleted more nucleotides at VDJ recombination sites, implying thymic rearrangement abnormalities. HLA sub-analyses involved small numbers of individuals, so any influence of HLA type on TCRB rearrangement remained unresolved. Because cDNA was sequenced instead of genomic DNA, activated cells with high expression could be over-represented, although the groups did not differ in activation or CD3 levels.

The High Capacity cDNA Reverse Transcription Kit was used to reverse transcribe all of the isolated RNA, meaning that expressed TCRB transcripts were what got sequenced. Naive, central memory and regulatory T cell samples underwent deep immunoSEQ sequencing, averaging roughly 3.4 million total reads per sample. Sorted cells were lysed in RLT buffer, and RNA was extracted using DNase-treated RNeasy Micro or Mini kits according to cell number. Each cell subset was processed separately to prevent cross-contamination, with patient and healthy donor samples processed together. The immunoSEQ multiplex PCR was used to amplify TCRB sequences from cDNA, yielding 87-bp fragments that span the CDR3 region. Amplicons were sequenced on the Illumina HiSeq platform. From the authors' description of their analysis: Synthetic template baselines were used to correct PCR bias computationally, reads within Hamming distance 2 were collapsed, and singletons that could not be merged were discarded. By aligning reads against IMGT, V, D and J genes, CDR3 length, and insertions or deletions at six rearrangement sites were assigned. Within each subset, clonotype counts were normalized to sorted cell number, after which true diversity and Gini coefficients were computed with the tcR R package. Repertoire sharing was quantified using the overlap coefficient calculated on TCRB nucleotide sequences. Out-of-frame TCRB sequences from naive cells were analyzed as a proxy for the pre-selection repertoire. The table comes from immuneACCESS by way of TCRdb, which keeps in-frame sequences with V and J called. Part of the clones is missing from these tables; in studies checked, under half for an unresolved V gene and the rest for unknown reasons. D and trimming come from the DNA, and the V and J calls and clone size come from that table. This sample gives 630,000 or so clones in total; over 13% of them show up just once. Just under 0.04% of the sample lies in the top ten.

Each donor gave one peripheral blood draw, averaging roughly 100 mL, which was collected into heparinised tubes. Naive, central memory, regulatory and stem cell-like memory CD4+ T cells were sorted on a BD FACSAria II using a panel including CD45RO, CCR7, CD25, CD127, CD95 and CD27. Every sorted population had a purity above 95%. PBMCs were isolated immediately by Lymphoprep density gradient centrifugation and stained directly without culture. So that batch effects would be minimized, each experiment stained and sorted samples in pairs, pairing one healthy donor with one patient. With respect to this clone: Its antigen is not yet known. No base qualities exist here, and no much larger clone lies one base off it.

This sequence uses TRBV30 and TRBJ1-2; 9 of the junction bases match TRBD1. The receptor was isolated from a man aged 18 to 29 with type 1 diabetes. Specimen: naive CD4+ T cells from blood. What this sample's cell subset or site label stands for: true naive CD4+ T cells. The CDR3 protein sequence reads: CASGTGLFLYGYTF. The DNA sequence is TGTGCCTCGGGGACAGGGCTCTTCCTCTATGGCTACACCTTC.